The 18 T cell receptor beta chains below were found in one sample sequenced in a study of metastatic and nonmetastatic thyroid tumors. MiXCR was used by TCRdb to re-call the PCR reads. The table includes tens of thousands of clones, over 15% detected once. Thyroid surgery took place with no prior treatment in any patient. Material: blood. The source is a female donor with papillary thyroid cancer or a benign thyroid nodule (not recorded which). Some clones in this sample may be carry-over from other donors' samples.

This clone has ten or more counts. V gene TRBV5-5 combines with J gene TRBJ1-1; TRBD1 matches at 7 bases. The V gene end was trimmed by 6 bases and the J gene end by 1 base; junction bases not matched to a gene: 6. The length of the CDR3 is 14 residues. The germline gives CDR1 SGHKS, CDR2 YYEKEE (reference sequence). CDR3 nucleotides: TGTGCCAGCAAACTAGGGGGCGAGAACACTGAAGCTTTCTTT. Translating gives CASKLGGENTEAFF.

CDR3 protein: CASSATSSTDTQYF. CDR3 coding DNA: TGTGCCAGCAGCGCGACTAGCAGCACAGATACGCAGTATTTT. The genes are TRBV3-1 and TRBJ2-3, with 7 positions matching TRBD2. The CDR3 is 14 amino acids. Per the germline V gene, CDR1 is LGHDT and CDR2 is YNNKEL (reference sequence). V trimming: 5 bases; J trimming: 0 bases; junction bases outside the gene matches: 2.

This clone turned up a few times. This chain connects TRBV4-2 to TRBJ1-1, with TRBD1 as a possible D gene (5 bases). Trimming took 4 bases from V and 2 from J, leaving 20 bases between them. Germline V gene sequence: CDR1 LGHNA, CDR2 YNFKEQ. This CDR3 spans 17 amino acids. CDR3 in amino acids: CASSPRSPTGGNTEAFF. CDR3 bases: TGTGCCAGCAGCCCCCGGTCCCCAACGGGGGGAAACACTGAAGCTTTCTTT.

This clone is classed as medium-sized. The CDR3: CASSDRGEVSPLHF. The CDR3 DNA reads as TGTGCCAGCAGTGACAGGGGTGAGGTGTCACCCCTCCACTTT. The genes are TRBV6-1 and TRBJ1-6; D possibly corresponds to TRBD1 (6 bases). V lost 3 bases and J 10 bases, leaving 13 bases between the germline ends. The CDR3 contains 14 residues. Germline V lookup: CDR1 MNHNS, CDR2 SASEGT.

In its sample, this clone was seen many times. The genes are TRBV20-1 and TRBJ1-5; D is unresolved. V was clipped by 2 bases and J by 2 bases, with 19 bases between them. The CDR3 loop spans 17 amino acids. Per the germline V gene, CDR1 is DFQATT and CDR2 is SNEGSKA (reference sequence). The CDR3 coding sequence is TGCAGTGCTAGATCACGAAACTCTACAAGGGGCAATCAGCCCCAGCATTTT. Translated: CSARSRNSTRGNQPQHF.

This clone was seen just once. A single base separates this from a much larger clone, so it may be a read error. The chain uses TRBV4-2 and TRBJ2-2; 9 positions match TRBD2. The germline V gene encodes CDR1 LGHNA and CDR2 YNFKEQ. The V segment lost 8 bases and the J segment 6 bases; nucleotides outside the gene matches: 13. The CDR3 length is 16 residues. This CDR3 reads CASHPVAGDVSGELFF. In nucleotides, the CDR3 is TGTGCCAGCCACCCAGTAGCGGGAGATGTGTCCGGGGAGCTGTTTTTT.

This sequence joins TRBV28 and TRBJ2-2; D possibly uses TRBD1 or TRBD2 (5 bases each). CDR3 size: 14 residues. V was cut by 7 bases and J by 5 bases, with 14 bases left in between. CDR1 is MDHEN and CDR2 is SYDVKM in the germline V gene. CDR3 in amino acids: CASTGPWGTGELFF. DNA of the CDR3: TGTGCCAGCACGGGACCCTGGGGAACCGGGGAGCTGTTTTTT.

This clone occurred many times. The gene calls are TRBV6-1 and TRBJ2-2; 7 bases agree with TRBD2. The germline CDR1 and CDR2 sequences are MNHNS and SASEGT. CDR3 length: 16 residues. The V gene end was trimmed by 6 bases and the J gene end by 5 bases; junction bases not matched to a gene: 12. In DNA form, the CDR3 reads TGTGCCAGCAGATTTGCCAGCGGGATCGGGACCGGGGAGCTGTTTTTT. Amino acid sequence: CASRFASGIGTGELFF.

There are a few counts of this clone. This chain joins TRBV28 and TRBJ2-7, with D perhaps TRBD1 (6 bases). V lost 5 bases and J lost 7, with 15 bases in between. In germline, CDR1 is MDHEN, CDR2 SYDVKM. This CDR3 contains 13 residues. CDR3 nucleotide sequence: TGTGCCAGCAGTCTGGGCCTCGGGACAGAGCAGTACTTC. It yields the protein CASSLGLGTEQYF.

This clone has at least ten counts. The rearrangement uses TRBV15 and TRBJ1-4; D unresolved. The V end lost 1 base, the J end lost 5 bases, and 11 bases lay between the germline ends. The length of the CDR3 is 15 residues. Germline assignment: CDR1 LNHNV and CDR2 YYDKDF (reference sequence). This chain's CDR3 is CATSRGQDTNEKLFF. Here the CDR3 DNA reads TGTGCCACCAGCAGAGGTCAGGATACCAATGAAAAACTGTTTTTT.

A note on this clone: With a much larger clone just one base away, this may be a read error. The chain links TRBV29-1 to TRBJ2-5; D might be TRBD2 (7 bases). There are 13 residues in the CDR3. V lost 7 bases to trimming and J lost 6 bases, with 18 bases between them. Germline V gives CDR1 SQVTM, CDR2 ANQGSEA. CDR3 in amino acids: CSARRGGGQTQYF. CDR3 coding DNA: TGCAGCGCCAGGCGAGGGGGGGGACAGACCCAGTACTTC.

This clone was detected ten times or more. This chain uses TRBV3-1 with TRBJ2-1; 12 positions match TRBD2. The CDR3 runs to 17 residues. V lost 0 bases, J lost 4 bases, and 4 bases stayed unmatched. Per the germline V gene, CDR1 is LGHDT and CDR2 is YNNKEL (reference sequence). The CDR3 protein is CASSQDRTSGAYNEQFF. The CDR3 nucleotides are TGTGCCAGCAGCCAAGATAGGACTAGCGGGGCATACAATGAGCAGTTCTTC.

At least ten counts were recorded for this clone. V gene TRBV4-1 combines with J gene TRBJ2-7; TRBD1 is a possible D gene (6 bases). The CDR3 has 18 amino acids. CDR1 MGHRA and CDR2 YSYEKL come from the germline V gene. Trimming stripped 2 bases from V and 2 bases from J, with 22 bases between. This CDR3 reads CASSQLFLGTHLTYEQYF. The CDR3 DNA sequence: TGCGCCAGCAGCCAACTCTTTCTGGGGACACATTTAACCTACGAGCAGTACTTC.

In this sample, this clone turned up many times. The chain combines TRBV5-4 with TRBJ1-2; possibly TRBD1 for D (6 bases). Between the trimmed V and J ends, which lost 4 bases and 6 bases, there was a span of 28 bases. The germline CDR1 and CDR2 sequences are SGHNT and YYREEE (reference sequence). CDR3 length: 18 residues. The CDR3 is CASSDFADPGHRTDGYTF. In DNA form, the CDR3 reads TGTGCCAGCAGCGACTTTGCCGATCCGGGACACAGGACGGATGGCTACACCTTC.

This clone was seen many times. The CDR3 DNA reads as TGCAGCGACAGGGGGAACACTGAAGCTTTCTTT. It yields the protein CSDRGNTEAFF. This sequence joins TRBV20-1 and TRBJ1-1, with 8 nucleotides matching TRBD1. The CDR3 extends over 11 amino acids. Looked up from germline, CDR1 is DFQATT and CDR2 is SNEGSKA (reference sequence).

This clone was recorded many times. J is TRBJ1-2 and V is TRBV28; D not resolved. This CDR3 spans 16 amino acids. Trimming took off 2 bases at V and 2 bases at J, with 15 bases between the two ends. Germline V gives CDR1 MDHEN, CDR2 SYDVKM. CDR3 nucleotides: TGTGCCAGCAGTTTAGTAGTATCCGATAAGAACTATGGCTACACCTTC. It yields the protein CASSLVVSDKNYGYTF.

With regard to this clone: One base away lies a much larger clone, so this may be a sequencing read error. The chain joins TRBV20-1 to TRBJ2-2; 10 bases align to TRBD2. The CDR3 sequence is 14 residues long. The trim removed 5 bases at V and 7 bases at J, leaving 7 bases unmatched. Germline V gene lookup returns CDR1 DFQATT and CDR2 SNEGSKA (reference sequence). CDR3 in DNA: TGCAGTGCTTCTAGCGGGAGTGACGACGGGGAGCTGTTTTTT. Translation: CSASSGSDDGELFF.

This clone appeared many times. The chain combines TRBV18 with TRBJ1-1; possible D gene TRBD1, 5 bases. The V gene lost 3 bases and the J gene lost 0 bases, with 8 bases spanning the gap. Germline-derived CDR1 and CDR2 are KGHSH and LQKENI. The CDR3 is 14 amino acids. CDR3 loop: CASSPPGLNTEAFF. In DNA form, the CDR3 reads TGTGCCAGCTCACCCCCGGGGCTGAACACTGAAGCTTTCTTT.